A single sample gave rise to the 18 T cell receptor beta chains below, sequenced in a study of CD8+CD57+ T cells in acquired aplastic anemia. CDR3 and TCR beta VDJ profiling relied on a genomic DNA template. TCRdb reprocessed the reads with MiXCR, giving one entry per CDR3 protein. Of 200,000 or so distinct CDR3 sequences detected, 64% appear once; the ten largest clones hold 40% to 55%. The sample comprised sorted CD4+, CD8+, or CD8+CD57+ T cells (not recorded which) from PBMCs. The receptors were gathered from a human donor with severe aplastic anemia or a healthy control (not recorded which).

The V call is TRBV7-6, the J call TRBJ2-5; D gene uncertain. Per germline, CDR1 SGHVS and CDR2 FNYEAQ. This CDR3 has 13 residues. V was shortened by 3 bases and J by 3 bases, with 8 bases between the two germline ends. The DNA for the CDR3 is TGTGCCAGCAGCTTTGGCATTAAAGAGACCCAGTACTTC. Encoded protein: CASSFGIKETQYF.

In this sample, this clonotype turned up a few times. The chain joins TRBV7-2 to TRBJ2-1; no clear D gene. Germline V gene sequence: CDR1 SGHTA, CDR2 FQGNSA. The ends were cut back, 4 bases at V and 11 bases at J, with 15 bases in the middle. CDR3 size: 13 residues. The CDR3 DNA is TGTGCCAGCAGCTCCCAAAAGACCAGCCAGCAGTTCTTC. It is translated as CASSSQKTSQQFF.

This chain connects TRBV11-2 to TRBJ1-3; maybe TRBD1 (5 bases). With 1 base removed from V and 4 bases from J, the gap between germline ends came to 11 bases. Germline CDR1 and CDR2: SGHAT and FQNNGV. The CDR3 runs to 15 residues. This chain's CDR3 is CASSLVGTLGNTIYF. The DNA of the CDR3 is TGTGCCAGCAGCTTAGTAGGGACTCTAGGAAACACCATATATTTT.

There are many counts of this clonotype. The J gene is TRBJ2-5, the V gene TRBV6-1, with 8 bases matching TRBD1. V dropped 3 bases and J dropped 4; count of bases not matched to a gene: 7. This CDR3 has 15 amino acids. Germline CDR1 reads MNHNS; CDR2 reads SASEGT. CDR3: CASSDLTGVVETQYF. CDR3 in DNA: TGTGCCAGCAGTGACTTGACAGGGGTCGTAGAGACCCAGTACTTC.

The chain combines TRBV15 with TRBJ2-1, with D tentatively TRBD2 (6 bases). Trimming shortened V by 5 bases and J by 0 bases, and 11 bases separated the two germline ends. The CDR3 extends over 15 amino acids. In germline, CDR1 is LNHNV, CDR2 YYDKDF (reference sequence). CDR3 sequence: CATSGGTSSYNEQFF. CDR3 coding DNA: TGTGCCACCAGCGGAGGGACGAGCTCCTACAATGAGCAGTTCTTC. The entire variable domain, with the rest obtained from reference TRBV15 and TRBJ2-1, is as follows: DAMVIQNPRYQVTQFGKPVTLSCSQTLNHNVMYWYQQKSSQAPKLLFHYYDKDFNNEADTPDNFQSRRPNTSFCFLDIRSPGLGDTAMYLCATSGGTSSYNEQFFGPGTRLTVL.

The chain employs TRBV24-1 and TRBJ2-1; D might be TRBD2 (5 bases). Germline CDR1 KGHDR, CDR2 SFDVKD. This CDR3 has 11 residues. Trimming cost V 9 bases and J 8 bases, with 10 bases left between them. The CDR3 DNA reads as TGTGCCACCGGCTGGGGAGATGAGCAGTTCTTC. Translating gives CATGWGDEQFF.

The genes are TRBV15 and TRBJ2-2; 7 bases are a match to TRBD2. Trimming removed 3 bases from V and 1 base from J; junction bases left unmatched: 11. There are 18 residues in the CDR3. CDR1 LNHNV and CDR2 YYDKDF come from the germline V gene (reference sequence). The CDR3 region is CATSSVTRVAGNTGELFF. The CDR3 region has the DNA TGTGCCACCAGCAGCGTCACTAGGGTAGCGGGGAACACCGGGGAGCTGTTTTTT.

The gene calls are TRBV15 and TRBJ1-4; D call uncertain. Looked up from germline, CDR1 is LNHNV and CDR2 is YYDKDF (reference sequence). The CDR3 has 18 residues. V was clipped by 0 bases and J by 7 bases, with 21 bases between them. CDR3 protein: CATSRDVSVRLPGEKLFF. CDR3 bases: TGTGCCACCAGCAGAGATGTTTCGGTTCGCCTACCCGGTGAAAAACTGTTTTTT. Supplemented by reference TRBV15 and TRBJ1-4, the full variable domain reads DAMVIQNPRYQVTQFGKPVTLSCSQTLNHNVMYWYQQKSSQAPKLLFHYYDKDFNNEADTPDNFQSRRPNTSFCFLDIRSPGLGDTAMYLCATSRDVSVRLPGEKLFFGSGTQLSVL.

As concerns this clonotype: A read error may account for a junction end that differs from germline. V and J are TRBV10-1 and TRBJ2-1; D could derive from TRBD1 or TRBD2 (5 bases each). Germline V gene sequence: CDR1 WNHNN, CDR2 SYGVQD (reference sequence). The CDR3 covers 10 residues. The CDR3 spells CASRGAGNGF. The CDR3 DNA is TGCGCCAGCCGAGGGGCGGGCAATGGTTTC.

The J gene is TRBJ2-7, the V gene TRBV7-9, with 8 bases lining up with TRBD2. The germline V gene encodes CDR1 SEHNR and CDR2 FQNEAQ (reference sequence). This CDR3 contains 15 residues. V lost 3 bases, J lost 0 bases, and 4 bases stayed unmatched. The CDR3 spells CASSFSGGLSYEQYF. The CDR3 DNA reads TGTGCCAGCAGCTTCAGCGGGGGTCTCTCCTACGAGCAGTACTTC. Filled out from reference TRBV7-9 and TRBJ2-7, the complete variable domain reads DTGVSQNPRHKITKRGQNVTFRCDPISEHNRLYWYRQTLGQGPEFLTYFQNEAQLEKSRLLSDRFSAERPKGSFSTLEIQRTEQGDSAMYLCASSFSGGLSYEQYFGPGTRLTVT.

The J gene is TRBJ1-1, the V gene TRBV2, with D perhaps TRBD1 (5 bases). Per germline, CDR1 SNHLY and CDR2 FYNNEI. The CDR3 sequence is 13 residues long. Deletions cut 9 bases from V and 1 base from J, with 12 bases between. CDR3 loop: CASSREKNTEAFF. The CDR3 region has the DNA TGTGCCAGTTCCAGGGAAAAGAACACTGAAGCTTTCTTT. The whole variable domain, remainder taken from reference TRBV2 and TRBJ1-1, is EPEVTQTPSHQVTQMGQEVILRCVPISNHLYFYWYRQILGQKVEFLVSFYNNEISEKSEIFDDQFSVERPDGSNFTLKIRSTKLEDSAMYFCASSREKNTEAFFGQGTRLTVV.

The chain links TRBV3-1 to TRBJ2-1; 8 positions agree with TRBD2. The CDR3 totals 17 residues. Looked up from germline, CDR1 is LGHDT and CDR2 is YNNKEL (reference sequence). V trimming: 1 base; J trimming: 8 bases; junction bases outside the gene matches: 13. CDR3: CASSQGLGLGSTDEQFF. The CDR3 nucleotides are TGTGCCAGCAGCCAAGGGTTGGGACTAGGGAGTACGGATGAGCAGTTCTTC.

This clonotype was seen once. A junction end diverges from the germline sequence, so it may reflect a read error. V is TRBV5-6 and J is TRBJ2-7, with TRBD1 matching over 10 bases. In germline, CDR1 is SGHDT, CDR2 YYEEEE. CDR3 length: 15 amino acids. The CDR3 sequence: CAGSLGQGLAYEQYF. The CDR3 DNA reads as TGTGCCGGCAGCTTGGGACAGGGGTTGGCCTACGAGCAGTACTTC.

The genes are TRBV7-8 and TRBJ2-2, with D possibly TRBD1 on 6 matching bases. From germline, CDR1 is SGHVS and CDR2 FQNEAQ. This CDR3 is built from 17 residues. Between the trimmed V and J ends, which lost 0 bases and 2 bases, there was a span of 13 bases. The CDR3 region is CASSLARAGVNTGELFF. The DNA for the CDR3 is TGTGCCAGCAGCTTAGCGAGGGCAGGGGTCAACACCGGGGAGCTGTTTTTT. The full variable domain, its missing parts supplied by reference TRBV7-8 and TRBJ2-2, is GAGVSQSPRYKVAKRGQDVALRCDPISGHVSLFWYQQALGQGPEFLTYFQNEAQLDKSGLPSDRFFAERPEGSVSTLKIQRTQQEDSAVYLCASSLARAGVNTGELFFGEGSRLTVL.

In this sample, this clonotype turned up a few times. The chain couples TRBV7-3 to TRBJ2-1; 7 bases match TRBD1. The CDR3 is 15 amino acids. The V gene's germline CDR1 is SGHTA and CDR2 FQGTGA. Trimming took 2 bases from V and 0 from J; bases not matched to a gene: 1. CDR3 region: CASSLGQVSYNEQFF. In DNA, the CDR3 is TGTGCCAGCAGCTTAGGACAGGTCTCCTACAATGAGCAGTTCTTC.

The chain employs TRBV2 and TRBJ2-1; 8 bases are a match to TRBD2. The germline V gene has CDR1 SNHLY and CDR2 FYNNEI. V was clipped by 6 bases and J by 4 bases; unmatched bases: 8. The CDR3 is made up of 15 amino acids. The CDR3 sequence: CASRAAGGSYNEQFF. The DNA for the CDR3 is TGTGCCAGCAGGGCGGCGGGGGGAAGTTACAATGAGCAGTTCTTC.

At least ten counts were recorded for this clonotype. This chain joins TRBV20-1 and TRBJ1-5; D may be TRBD1 (5 bases). Germline values: CDR1 DFQATT, CDR2 SNEGSKA (reference sequence). The CDR3 sequence is 14 residues long. Trimming stripped 7 bases from V and 0 bases from J, with 13 bases between. As DNA, the CDR3 is TGCAGTGTCGGACATAGTTATAGCAATCAGCCCCAGCATTTT. Encoded protein: CSVGHSYSNQPQHF.

This clonotype was detected only once. The J gene is TRBJ2-2, the V gene TRBV7-8; D is unclear. V was clipped by 5 bases and J by 0 bases, with 19 bases between them. The germline V gene encodes CDR1 SGHVS and CDR2 FQNEAQ. The CDR3 is 18 residues long. Here the CDR3 DNA reads TGTGCCAGCAGCGCTGGGCCAAACGGCCTCACGAACACCGGGGAGCTGTTTTTT. Its protein is CASSAGPNGLTNTGELFF.